This is a list of T cell receptor beta chains from one sample in a study of identical twins. TCRdb itself ran the 5' RACE reads through MiXCR, one entry per CDR3 protein. The sample holds under 900,000 distinct CDR3 sequences, over 15% seen once. The sample was also linked to a second study, of T cells expressing NK-cell markers.

Specimen: PBMCs. The origin of the receptors is a woman younger than 30 in good health. CDR3s include the opening cysteine and the closing phenylalanine or tryptophan. A D gene is named only where the DNA matches it firmly. Size is omitted from some rows. Given values are once, few, many or a class for expanded clones.

>-|TRBV14|-|TRBJ2-1
TGTGCCAGCAGCTTACCGGGTTCGCACCTAGTTGAGCAGTTCTTC
CASSLPGSHLVEQFF
>few|TRBV6-1|-|TRBJ1-2
TGTGCCAGCAGCCCTGACGACTTGGGGGGCTACACCTTC
CASSPDDLGGYTF
>-|TRBV9|-|TRBJ2-7
TGTGCCAGCAGCCCGAGGGGGGACATACCCTACGAGCAGTACTTC
CASSPRGDIPYEQYF
>-|TRBV20-1|TRBD1|TRBJ2-1
TGCAGTGCTAGAGATCTGTACCGACAGGGGGAGTGGAATGAGCAGTTCTTC
CSARDLYRQGEWNEQFF
>few|TRBV20-1|TRBD2|TRBJ2-7
TGCAGTGCTCGTTCGATTACTAGCGGGGAAGGGGAGCAGTACTTC
CSARSITSGEGEQYF
>-|TRBV20-1|-|TRBJ1-2
TGCAGTGCTAGAGATTGGGATGGCTACACCTTC
CSARDWDGYTF
>many|TRBV7-2|TRBD2|TRBJ2-2
TGTGCCAGCAGCTTATGGCTAGCGGGAGGAGAAGCCGGGGAGCTGTTTTTT
CASSLWLAGGEAGELFF
>-|TRBV3-1|-|TRBJ2-5
TGTGCCAGCAGCCATGACGGAAGGGGAGAGACCCAGTACTTC
CASSHDGRGETQYF
>few|TRBV18|TRBD1|TRBJ1-1
TGTGCCAGCTCACCCTCGGGACAGAAGAACACTGAAGCTTTCTTT
CASSPSGQKNTEAFF
>-|TRBV12-3/TRBV12-4|TRBD2|TRBJ2-1
TGTGCCAGCAGGCACGATCCCGGGACTAGCGGGCGTTCCTACAATGAGCAGTTCTTC
CASRHDPGTSGRSYNEQFF
>-|TRBV6-1|-|TRBJ2-5
TGTGCCAGCAGCCATACAGGGATAGAGACCCAGTACTTC
CASSHTGIETQYF
>few|TRBV20-1|-|TRBJ2-3
TGCAGTGCTGGTGCCTCGAGTTATACGCAGTATTTT
CSAGASSYTQYF
>-|TRBV4-2|TRBD2|TRBJ2-5
TGTGCCAGCAGCCAAGAGCCCGAGGGACTAGCGGAAGAGACCCAGTACTTC
CASSQEPEGLAEETQYF
>few|TRBV10-3|-|TRBJ1-1
TGTGCCATCAGTGAGTCTTGGGGTGAAGCTTTCTTT
CAISESWGEAFF
>-|TRBV12-3/TRBV12-4|-|TRBJ1-2
TGTGCCAGCACCGCTTCGGACTATGGCTACACCTTC
CASTASDYGYTF
>few|TRBV27|-|TRBJ2-7
TGTGCCAGCAGTACTCTCGCCCTTGGGGCCGATCTTGGGGAGCAGTACTTC
CASSTLALGADLGEQYF
>-|TRBV5-1|-|TRBJ2-7
TGCGCCAGCAGCTTGGAAGGTATTACCTACGAGCAGTACTTC
CASSLEGITYEQYF
>-|TRBV24-1|-|TRBJ1-5
TGTGCCACCAGTGCCCGGACAGAGGATCAGCCCCAGCATTTT
CATSARTEDQPQHF
>few|TRBV7-8|-|TRBJ2-7
TGTGCCAGCAGCTCCCCTCAGAACCCTACCTACGAGCAGTACTTC
CASSSPQNPTYEQYF
>-|TRBV5-1|-|TRBJ1-1
TGCGCCAGCAGCTTGGCGGCCAGGGCCTACACTGAAGCTTTCTTT
CASSLAARAYTEAFF
>-|TRBV20-1|-|TRBJ1-1
TGCAGTGCCAAGGGTAGTTGGCCTTTGAACACTGAAGCTTTCTTT
CSAKGSWPLNTEAFF
>-|TRBV20-1|-|TRBJ2-2
TGCAGTGCTGCCCGGCAGGGTCAAGCGGGGGAGCTGTTTTTT
CSAARQGQAGELFF
>many|TRBV27|-|TRBJ1-2
TGTGCCAGCAGTTTTAACAGGGAGGATGGCTACACCTTC
CASSFNREDGYTF
>-|TRBV20-1|-|TRBJ2-1
TGCAGTTTTAGCGGCGTTACGGAGAATGAGCAGTTCTTC
CSFSGVTENEQFF
>-|TRBV9|-|TRBJ2-7
TGTGCCAGCAGCATCGGGACGGGTTCCTACGAGCAGTACTTC
CASSIGTGSYEQYF
>-|TRBV12-3/TRBV12-4|-|TRBJ2-7
TGTGCCAGCAGCCCCCTCGGTGGGGACGAGCAGTACTTC
CASSPLGGDEQYF
>many|TRBV7-9|-|TRBJ2-1
TGTGCCAGCAGCTTACTGCTCCATGAGCAGTTCTTC
CASSLLLHEQFF
>-|TRBV10-3|TRBD2|TRBJ2-7
TGTGCCATCAGTGGTGGGACTACGACTGGGGGGGGGATCCCGGTGCAGTACTTC
CAISGGTTTGGGIPVQYF
>few|TRBV29-1|TRBD2|TRBJ2-1
TGCAGCCAAGGGCGACTAGCGGTCCTTAATGAGCAGTTCTTC
CSQGRLAVLNEQFF
>-|TRBV6-5|-|TRBJ2-1
TGTGCCAGCAGTTCACTTACAGATGGACGTTACAATGAGCAGTTCTTC
CASSSLTDGRYNEQFF
>-|TRBV7-6|-|TRBJ2-7
TGTGCCAGCAGCTTAGCCCGGCAGGGCTACGAGCAGTACTTC
CASSLARQGYEQYF
>few|TRBV3-1|-|TRBJ2-1
TGTGCCAGCCGACGGGGGAGGACGTCCTACAATGAGCAGTTCTTC
CASRRGRTSYNEQFF
>few|TRBV25-1|-|TRBJ1-6
TGTGCCAGCAGTGAATGGTCAGGGAAAGGTTCACCCCTCCACTTT
CASSEWSGKGSPLHF
>few|TRBV4-3|-|TRBJ2-7
TGCGCCAGCAGCTCCGTCTTCGAGGGGGACTACGAGCAGTACTTC
CASSSVFEGDYEQYF
>-|TRBV7-2|TRBD2|TRBJ2-3
TGTGCCAGCAGCTTGTCGTTGGGGGGGAGCACAGATACGCAGTATTTT
CASSLSLGGSTDTQYF
>-|TRBV2|-|TRBJ2-2
TGTGCCAGCGGCGACGACAACACCGGGGAGCTGTTTTTT
CASGDDNTGELFF
>few|TRBV20-1|-|TRBJ2-7
TGCAGTGCTAGCCGGGACGCCTACTCCTACGAGCAGTACTTC
CSASRDAYSYEQYF
>few|TRBV20-1|-|TRBJ1-2
TGCAGTGTGGCGAGAAACTATGGCTACACCTTC
CSVARNYGYTF
>few|TRBV7-2|-|TRBJ2-1
TGTGCCAGCAGCTTAATTCTCTCGCCTCCTGAGCAGTTCTTC
CASSLILSPPEQFF
>few|TRBV7-8|-|TRBJ2-7
TGTGCCAGCAGCCTAAGGACCGGGAGCTCCTACGAGCAGTACTTC
CASSLRTGSSYEQYF
>-|TRBV20-1|TRBD1|TRBJ1-5
TGCAGTGCTAGCACCGCTTCCTTTACAGGGGGCAATCAGCCCCAGCATTTT
CSASTASFTGGNQPQHF
>many|TRBV20-1|-|TRBJ1-5
TGCAGTGCTAGAGGACAGAAAAATCAGCCCCAGCATTTT
CSARGQKNQPQHF